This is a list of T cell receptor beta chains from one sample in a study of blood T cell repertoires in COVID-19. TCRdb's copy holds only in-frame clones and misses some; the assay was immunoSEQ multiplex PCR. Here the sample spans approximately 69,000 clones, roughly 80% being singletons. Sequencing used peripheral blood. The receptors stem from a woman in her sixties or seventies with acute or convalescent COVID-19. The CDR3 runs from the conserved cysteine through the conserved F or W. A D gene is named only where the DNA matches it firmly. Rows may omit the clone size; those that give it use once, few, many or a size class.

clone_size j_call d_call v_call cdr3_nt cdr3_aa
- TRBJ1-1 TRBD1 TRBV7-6 TGTGCCAGCAGCTTAGCGGACAGGGGGGTAGGCACTGAAGCTTTCTTT CASSLADRGVGTEAFF
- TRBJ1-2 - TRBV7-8 TGTGCCAGCAGCCACCCCCGGGGAGGCTACACCTTC CASSHPRGGYTF
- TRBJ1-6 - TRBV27 TGTGCCAGCAGGAACAGGTTAGGGCTCCACTTT CASRNRLGLHF
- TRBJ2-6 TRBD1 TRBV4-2 TGTGCCAGCAGCAGGGACAGAAGCTCTGGGGCCAACGTCCTGACTTTC CASSRDRSSGANVLTF
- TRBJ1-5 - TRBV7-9 TGTGCCCAGCGGGGTAGGGTGTTCAGCAATCAGCCCCAGCATTTT CAQRGRVFSNQPQHF
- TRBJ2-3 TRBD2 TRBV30 TGTGCCTGGGCCAGGCCTTCGTCCGGACTAGCGGGGGTTGATACGCAGTATTTT CAWARPSSGLAGVDTQYF
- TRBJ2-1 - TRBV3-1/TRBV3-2 TGTGCCAGCAGAAGTAGCGGTAGCGACTCCTACAATGAGCAGTTCTTC CASRSSGSDSYNEQFF
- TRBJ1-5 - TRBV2 TGTGCCAGCAGTGAAGGGACAGTGGCTACTCAGCCCCAGCATTTT CASSEGTVATQPQHF
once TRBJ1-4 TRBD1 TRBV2 TGTGCCAGCAGACACAGGGGAACTAATGAAAAACTGTTTTTT CASRHRGTNEKLFF
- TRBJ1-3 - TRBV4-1 TGCGCCAGCAGCCAAGGGGGGGTCAGGAGAAACACCATATATTTT CASSQGGVRRNTIYF
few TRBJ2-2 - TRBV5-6 TGTGCCAGCAGTCGGACACTCCTCGGGCAGTGGGACACCGGGGAGCTGTTTTTT CASSRTLLGQWDTGELFF
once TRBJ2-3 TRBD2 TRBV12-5 TGTGCTAGTGGTTTTCGACTAGCGGGATCCACAGATACGCAGTATTTT CASGFRLAGSTDTQYF
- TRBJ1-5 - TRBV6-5 TGTGCCAGCAGAATAACGGGACACTCGGGACAGCCCCAGCATTTT CASRITGHSGQPQHF
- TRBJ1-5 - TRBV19 TGTGCCACGATGACAGGCAGCTATAGCAATCAGCCCCAGCATTTT CATMTGSYSNQPQHF
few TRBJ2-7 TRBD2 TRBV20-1 TGCAGTGCTAGTGCCACTAGCGGGTCCTACGAGCAGTACTTC CSASATSGSYEQYF
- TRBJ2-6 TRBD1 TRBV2 TGTGCCAGCAGTCTTACAGGGGGCTCTTCTGGGGCCAACGTCCTGACTTTC CASSLTGGSSGANVLTF
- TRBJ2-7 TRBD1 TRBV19 TGTGCCAGTAGAGGGACAGCCGCCGCGGGCGAGCAGTACTTC CASRGTAAAGEQYF
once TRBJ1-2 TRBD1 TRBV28 TGTGCCAGCAGGGCGACAGGGGGCACTTATGGCTACACCTTC CASRATGGTYGYTF
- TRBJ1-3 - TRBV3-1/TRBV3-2 TGTGCCAGCACCCTGGGGGGAGGCTCTGGAAACACCATATATTTT CASTLGGGSGNTIYF
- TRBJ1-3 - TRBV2 TGTGCCAGCAGTTGGACAGAGTCTGGAAACACCATATATTTT CASSWTESGNTIYF
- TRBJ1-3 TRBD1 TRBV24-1 TGTGCCACCAGTGATTCGTCAGGGGGTCCTGGAAACACCATATATTTT CATSDSSGGPGNTIYF
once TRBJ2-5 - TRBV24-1 TGTGCCACCAGTGATCCGGGAGAGGCGGAGACCCAGTACTTC CATSDPGEAETQYF
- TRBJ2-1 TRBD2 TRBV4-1 TGCGCCAGCAGCCAAGAGAGGACTAGCGGGAGAAAATTAAGGAATGAGCAGTTCTTC CASSQERTSGRKLRNEQFF
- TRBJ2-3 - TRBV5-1 TGCGCCAGCAGCTTGGCCCAGGGGACAGATACGCAGTATTTT CASSLAQGTDTQYF
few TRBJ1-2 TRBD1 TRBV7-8 TGTGCCAGCAGCTCCTCAGGACAGGGGGCGTTGGGCTACACCTTC CASSSSGQGALGYTF
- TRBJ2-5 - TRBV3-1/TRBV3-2 TGTGCCAGCAGCCCTACCACTAGTAGGGAGACCCAGTACTTC CASSPTTSRETQYF
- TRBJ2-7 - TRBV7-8 TGTGCCAGCAGCCCTGGGGGCCGCGGTGGTCTGGCGGTGCAGTACTTC CASSPGGRGGLAVQYF
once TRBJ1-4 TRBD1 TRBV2 TGTGCCAGCAGTGAAGCGAGACAGGGGTTAAGTGAAAAACTGTTTTTT CASSEARQGLSEKLFF
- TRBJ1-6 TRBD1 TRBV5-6 TGTGCCAGCAGCTGGGACAGCTCCTATAATTCACCCCTCCACTTT CASSWDSSYNSPLHF
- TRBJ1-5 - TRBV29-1 TGCAGCGTAAAGGACAGCTCAGGGGAGCCCCAGCATTTT CSVKDSSGEPQHF
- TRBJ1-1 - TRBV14 TGTGCCAGCAGCCAGACAGCGCTTGCTTTTAGCACTGAAGCTTTCTTT CASSQTALAFSTEAFF
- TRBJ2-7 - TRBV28 TGTGCCAGCACCTCGTCGCGGGACGAGCAGTACTTC CASTSSRDEQYF
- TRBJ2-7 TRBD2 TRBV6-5 TGTGCCAGCAGTTACTCGATTGGACTAGCACAATCCGAGCAGTACTTC CASSYSIGLAQSEQYF
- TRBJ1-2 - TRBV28 TGTGCCAGCAGTTTTTCCGGACAGACCAACTATGGCTACACCTTC CASSFSGQTNYGYTF
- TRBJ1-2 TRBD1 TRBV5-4 TGTGCCAGCAGCTCGGGACAGGGGGGTGACTATGGCTACACCTTC CASSSGQGGDYGYTF
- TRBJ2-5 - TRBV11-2 TGTGCCAGCAGCTTAAATCGTCATCCTCAGGGAGAGACCCAGTACTTC CASSLNRHPQGETQYF
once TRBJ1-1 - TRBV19 TGTGCCAGTAGGCCAAGGGGCACTGAAGCTTTCTTT CASRPRGTEAFF
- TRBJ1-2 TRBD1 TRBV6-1 TGTGCCAGCAGTGGGTCTCGTGGGGCAGGGGGGTACGGTGGCTACACCTTC CASSGSRGAGGYGGYTF
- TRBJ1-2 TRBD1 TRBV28 TGTGCCAGCAGGCGACAGGGAAGAAGCTATGGCTACACCTTC CASRRQGRSYGYTF
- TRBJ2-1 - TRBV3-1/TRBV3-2 TGTGCCAGCAGCCAAAAGGGGGAGATGTACAATGAGCAGTTCTTC CASSQKGEMYNEQFF
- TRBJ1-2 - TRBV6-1 TGTGCCAGCAGTGATTTACGGTCGTATGGCTACACCTTC CASSDLRSYGYTF
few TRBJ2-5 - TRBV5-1 TGCGCCAGCAGCTTAGGGGGGGAACAAGAGACCCAGTACTTC CASSLGGEQETQYF
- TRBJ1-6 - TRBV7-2 TGTGCCAGCAGCTTAGGTGACAGGCGGTCACCCCTCCACTTT CASSLGDRRSPLHF
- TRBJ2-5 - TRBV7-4 TGTGCCAGCACCCTCCTAGATCCCGCAGGGTGGGATGAGACCCAGTACTTC CASTLLDPAGWDETQYF
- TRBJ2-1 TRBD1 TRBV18 TGTGCCAGCTCCAAGGGGGCGTGGGATGAGCAGTTCTTC CASSKGAWDEQFF
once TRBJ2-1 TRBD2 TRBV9 TGTGCCAGCAGCGTACGAACTAGCGAGGGCAATGAGCAGTTCTTC CASSVRTSEGNEQFF
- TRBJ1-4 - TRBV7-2 TGTGCCAGCAGCTTAAATAGGGGTGGCAGGGAACTGTTTTTT CASSLNRGGRELFF
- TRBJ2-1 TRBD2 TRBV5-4 TGTGCCAGCGGAGATGCGCGGGGGGCCAATGAGCAGTTCTTC CASGDARGANEQFF
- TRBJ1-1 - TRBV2 TGTGCCAGCAGTTTCCGACGGGACACTGAAGCTTTCTTT CASSFRRDTEAFF
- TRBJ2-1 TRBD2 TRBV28 TGTGCCAGCAGCGGGATTAGCGGGAGGGCTACTGTGTTTGCCTACAATGAGCAGTTCTTC CASSGISGRATVFAYNEQFF
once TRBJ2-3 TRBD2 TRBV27 TGTGCCAGCAACTCACTAGCGGGTACAGATACGCAGTATTTT CASNSLAGTDTQYF
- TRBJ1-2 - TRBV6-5 TGTGCCAGCACCGACTCGGGGTACTATGGCTACACCTTC CASTDSGYYGYTF
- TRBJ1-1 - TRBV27 TGTGCCAGCAGTATCCACTACGGGACTGAAGCTTTCTTT CASSIHYGTEAFF
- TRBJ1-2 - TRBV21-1 TGTGCCAGCAGCAAAGCTGGGACAGCCTCTAATTGCTACACCTTC CASSKAGTASNCYTF
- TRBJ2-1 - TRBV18 TGTGCCAGCTCACCCTCTAGGTATGAGCAGTTCTTC CASSPSRYEQFF
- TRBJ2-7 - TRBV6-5 TGTGCCAGCAGTACAGGGGGGGGTTACGAGCAGTACTTC CASSTGGGYEQYF